The 19 T cell receptor beta chains below come from one sample, sequenced in a study of PD-1 blockade in classical Hodgkin lymphoma. Time point here: cycle 4 day 1 (C4D1), after around six weeks of nivolumab. All patients relapsed after autologous stem cell transplantation, and brentuximab vedotin exposure varied. Magnetic negative selection isolated CD8+ T cells from thawed PBMCs. Repertoires were generated with immunoSEQ multiplex PCR, while TCRdb's copy carries only in-frame clones and drops some. The sample consists of roughly 11,000 clones, more than 75% of them appearing once. The material sequenced was CD8+ T cells from blood, taken before the fourth cycle of nivolumab. The receptors derive from a human donor with classical Hodgkin lymphoma. The donor label of this sample is uncertain.

CDR3 nucleotide sequence: TGTGCCAGCACCCCGGCCGGGACTAGCGGGAGGGGCACAGATACGCAGTATTTT. This encodes CASTPAGTSGRGTDTQYF. The chain joins TRBV25-1 to TRBJ2-3; 16 nucleotides agree with TRBD2. The CDR3 extends over 18 amino acids. Germline assignment: CDR1 MGHDK and CDR2 SYGVNS. With V trimmed by 7 bases and J by 1 base, 8 bases remained unmatched.

The gene calls are TRBV5-8 and TRBJ1-3, with TRBD1 as a possible D gene (6 bases). Germline CDR1 SGHTS, CDR2 YDEGEE. Between the trimmed V and J ends, which lost 5 bases and 2 bases, there was a span of 17 bases. The CDR3 runs to 16 residues. The CDR3 sequence is CASSTGPLPTGNTIYF. CDR3 DNA: TGTGCCAGCAGTACAGGGCCTTTGCCGACTGGAAACACCATATATTTT.

A single count supports this clone. The chain recombines TRBV5-1 with TRBJ2-1; 13 nucleotides line up with TRBD2. The CDR3 sequence is 16 residues long. Germline assignment: CDR1 SGHRS and CDR2 YFSETQ. Losses at the gene ends were 2 bases for V and 5 bases for J; bases not matched to a gene: 4. The CDR3 loop is CASSFFGLAGDNEQFF. The CDR3 DNA reads as TGCGCCAGCAGCTTCTTCGGACTAGCGGGAGACAATGAGCAGTTCTTC. The full variable domain, with the rest looked up from reference TRBV5-1 and TRBJ2-1, is KAGVTQTPRYLIKTRGQQVTLSCSPISGHRSVSWYQQTPGQGLQFLFEYFSETQRNKGNFPGRFSGRQFSNSRSEMNVSTLELGDSALYLCASSFFGLAGDNEQFFGPGTRLTVL.

This clone was observed a single time. J is TRBJ1-2 and V is TRBV19; 8 bases match TRBD1. Unmatched junction bases numbered 2, after V lost 4 bases and J lost 7 bases. Germline CDR1 LNHDA, CDR2 SQIVND (reference sequence). This CDR3 is 12 amino acids long. In DNA, the CDR3 is TGTGCCAGTAGTACCACAGGGGGTGGCTACACCTTC. Encoded protein: CASSTTGGGYTF.

This chain connects TRBV5-8 to TRBJ1-2; TRBD1 might be the D (5 bases). Looked up from germline, CDR1 is SGHTS and CDR2 is YDEGEE. This CDR3 is 16 amino acids long. V was clipped by 0 bases and J by 8 bases, with 20 bases between them. This CDR3 is CASSLGQGRTLVGYTF. The DNA of the CDR3 is TGTGCCAGCAGCTTGGGCCAGGGCCGCACCCTTGTAGGCTACACCTTC.

V is TRBV13 and J is TRBJ2-7; TRBD2 is a possible D gene (5 bases). The CDR3 consists of 14 residues. Trimming took 2 bases from V and 3 from J, leaving 11 bases between them. Germline V gene data show CDR1 as PRHDT and CDR2 as FYEKMQ (reference sequence). The CDR3 bases are TGTGCCAGCAGCTTACAGCGGAGTCGCTACGAGCAGTACTTC. Encoded protein: CASSLQRSRYEQYF.

In this sample, this clone turned up once. The J gene is TRBJ2-7, the V gene TRBV5-4, with D perhaps TRBD2 (5 bases). The CDR3 sequence is 13 residues long. Germline V gene sequence: CDR1 SGHNT, CDR2 YYREEE (reference sequence). V gave up 0 bases and J gave up 5 bases, with 9 bases separating them. The CDR3 bases are TGTGCCAGCAGCTTGGTCGTCGGGGACGAGCAGTACTTC. Protein sequence: CASSLVVGDEQYF.

The chain is built from TRBV16 and TRBJ2-7; no firm D call. CDR1 and CDR2 (germline): KGHSY, FQNENV. Trimming cost V 0 bases and J 6 bases, with 12 bases left between them. The CDR3 sequence is 14 residues long. The CDR3 bases are TGTGCCAGCAGCCAATCAGGTGGAGAACTCGAGCAGTACTTC. Amino acid sequence: CASSQSGGELEQYF.

The gene calls are TRBV5-1 and TRBJ2-1, with TRBD2 identical over 12 bases. Trimming took 5 bases from V and 3 from J; bases not matched to a gene: 6. The CDR3 extends over 16 amino acids. Germline CDR1 reads SGHRS; CDR2 reads YFSETQ. This chain's CDR3 is CASSFLAGGDYNEQFF. The CDR3, as DNA: TGCGCCAGCAGTTTCCTAGCGGGAGGGGACTACAATGAGCAGTTCTTC.

J is TRBJ2-7 and V is TRBV7-2, with D possibly being TRBD2 (5 bases). V lost 1 base to trimming and J lost 5 bases, with 9 bases between them. CDR1 and CDR2 from the germline V gene are SGHTA and FQGNSA. The CDR3 covers 13 residues. Here the CDR3 DNA reads TGTGCCAGCAGCTTAGTTTTCGGGGACGAGCAGTACTTC. Its translation: CASSLVFGDEQYF.

J is TRBJ2-7 and V is TRBV15; TRBD2 is a possible D gene (7 bases). The CDR3 covers 13 residues. Per germline, CDR1 LNHNV and CDR2 YYDKDF (reference sequence). Trimming removed 3 bases at V and 5 bases at J, with 11 bases between. The DNA for the CDR3 is TGTGCCACCAGCAGCCGGGGGGCGGACGAGCAGTACTTC. Translating gives CATSSRGADEQYF.

The chain carries TRBV27 and TRBJ2-7, with 13 bases lining up with TRBD2. V shed 6 bases and J 3 bases; nucleotides not matched to a gene: 11. The CDR3 contains 17 residues. In germline, CDR1 is MNHEY, CDR2 SMNVEV (reference sequence). The CDR3, as DNA: TGTGCCAGCAGCGCACTAGCGGGAGGGCACGGGGGCTACGAGCAGTACTTC. Residues: CASSALAGGHGGYEQYF.

This clone has only one observation. This chain connects TRBV9 to TRBJ2-4; TRBD2 agrees at 14 bases. This CDR3 is 19 amino acids long. Germline V gene lookup returns CDR1 SGDLS and CDR2 YYNGEE. Trimming removed 4 bases from V and 1 base from J; junction bases left unmatched: 10. The CDR3, as DNA: TGTGCCAGCAGCCATAAGACTAGCGGGAGGGCCAAGGCCAAAAACATTCAGTACTTC. Amino acid sequence: CASSHKTSGRAKAKNIQYF.

This chain uses TRBV11-2 with TRBJ2-7; no clear D gene. Germline V gives CDR1 SGHAT, CDR2 FQNNGV. V was clipped by 5 bases and J by 3 bases, with 2 bases between them. This CDR3 spans 10 amino acids. Here the CDR3 DNA reads TGTGCCAGCAGCCTCTACGAGCAGTACTTC. Amino acids: CASSLYEQYF.

CDR3 sequence (DNA): TGTGCCAGCAGTTTTTTGAGAGCGGGAGTTGAACTTCCGAGCTCCTACAATGAGCAGTTCTTC. Translation gives CASSFLRAGVELPSSYNEQFF. The chain has TRBV28 and TRBJ2-1; 8 positions match TRBD2. CDR3 length: 21 amino acids. The junction had 19 bases not matched to a gene; V was cut back by 3 bases and J by 0 bases. The germline V gene encodes CDR1 MDHEN and CDR2 SYDVKM.

The chain joins TRBV4-2 to TRBJ2-5; 7 bases match TRBD2. The CDR3 is made up of 15 amino acids. Germline V gene lookup returns CDR1 LGHNA and CDR2 YNFKEQ. With V trimmed by 6 bases and J by 1 base, 8 bases remained unmatched. This chain's CDR3 is CASRSRDYPQETQYF. The CDR3 nucleotides read TGTGCCAGCAGAAGTCGGGACTACCCCCAAGAGACCCAGTACTTC.

CDR3 DNA sequence: TGCGCCAGCAGCTTGGCCGAGGGTGAAGTCTCCGGGAACTATGGCTACACCTTC. It translates to CASSLAEGEVSGNYGYTF. The genes are TRBV5-1 and TRBJ1-2; the D is unclear. V shed 0 bases and J shed 2 bases, with 20 bases lying between them. The germline CDR1 and CDR2 sequences are SGHRS and YFSETQ. This CDR3 contains 18 residues.

The CDR3 sequence: CASSTSGTGWDQYF. The DNA for the CDR3 is TGTGCCAGCAGTACCTCCGGGACAGGTTGGGACCAGTACTTC. The chain recombines TRBV27 with TRBJ2-5; 8 nucleotides line up with TRBD1. V lost 5 bases to trimming and J lost 10 bases; unmatched junction nucleotides: 12. The CDR3 consists of 14 residues. CDR1 and CDR2 (germline): MNHEY, SMNVEV (reference sequence).

This clone was detected once. The chain couples TRBV29-1 to TRBJ2-1, with 7 bases that match TRBD2. V gave up 0 bases and J gave up 6 bases; unmatched junction bases: 5. There are 14 residues in the CDR3. Germline values: CDR1 SQVTM, CDR2 ANQGSEA. The CDR3 nucleotides are TGCAGCGTTGAAGAGGCGGGAGCCGGCAATGAGCAGTTCTTC. Amino acids: CSVEEAGAGNEQFF.